These T cell receptor beta chains were read from a single sample in a study of shared clonotypes between healthy human individuals. Profiled with immunoSEQ multiplex PCR; TCRdb holds only in-frame clones, not every one. The table has about 2.3 million clones, 80% to 95% seen once. Sequencing input: naive CD4+ T cells from PBMCs. The receptor set was obtained from a young man in good health. Some clones in this sample may be carry-over from other donors' samples. Each CDR3 is given with its conserved first and last residue. Fields, in order: J gene, V gene, D gene, clone size, CDR3 protein, CDR3 DNA. A D gene is named only where the DNA matches it firmly. Rows give clone size only sometimes, using once, few, many, or a class for an expanded clone.

J: TRBJ1-2; V: TRBV6-6; D: TRBD1; size: few; CDR3: CASTEGTGGNYGYTF; DNA: TGTGCCAGCACCGAGGGGACAGGGGGAAACTATGGCTACACCTTC
J: TRBJ1-1; V: TRBV2; D: .; size: .; CDR3: CAGTEQKPPFVSEAFF; DNA: TGTGCCGGTACAGAGCAGAAGCCTCCCTTTGTTAGTGAAGCTTTCTTT
J: TRBJ1-3; V: TRBV9; D: TRBD1; size: .; CDR3: CASSQQGFSGNTIYF; DNA: TGTGCCAGCAGCCAACAGGGGTTCTCTGGAAACACCATATATTTT
J: TRBJ2-7; V: TRBV5-6; D: TRBD2; size: .; CDR3: CASSVIAGERHEQYF; DNA: TGTGCCAGCAGCGTAATAGCGGGAGAGAGGCACGAGCAGTACTTC
J: TRBJ2-2; V: TRBV5-1; D: TRBD2; size: .; CDR3: CASSLIAGSNTGELFF; DNA: TGCGCCAGCAGCTTAATAGCGGGGTCGAACACCGGGGAGCTGTTTTTT
J: TRBJ1-1; V: TRBV30; D: .; size: .; CDR3: CAWTGGIPEAFF; DNA: TGTGCCTGGACCGGGGGGATTCCTGAAGCTTTCTTT
J: TRBJ2-5; V: TRBV29-1; D: TRBD1; size: .; CDR3: CSVDGQGVETQYF; DNA: TGCAGCGTTGATGGACAGGGTGTGGAGACCCAGTACTTC
J: TRBJ2-7; V: TRBV5-1; D: TRBD2; size: .; CDR3: CASSPAGGRGSYEQYF; DNA: TGCGCCAGCAGCCCGGCGGGAGGGAGAGGGTCCTACGAGCAGTACTTC
J: TRBJ2-1; V: TRBV30; D: .; size: .; CDR3: CAWRLNYNEQFF; DNA: TGTGCCTGGCGACTCAACTACAATGAGCAGTTCTTC
J: TRBJ2-2; V: TRBV4-2; D: .; size: once; CDR3: CASSQVRALEGSKAGELFF; DNA: TGTGCCAGCAGCCAAGTTAGGGCTCTCGAGGGAAGTAAAGCCGGGGAGCTGTTTTTT
J: TRBJ2-7; V: TRBV4-1; D: TRBD1; size: .; CDR3: CASSQPRDRGRVEQYF; DNA: TGCGCCAGCAGCCAACCACGGGACAGGGGGCGCGTCGAGCAGTACTTC
J: TRBJ2-7; V: TRBV10-1; D: TRBD2; size: .; CDR3: CASSATSFSYEQYF; DNA: TGCGCCAGCAGCGCGACTAGCTTCTCCTACGAGCAGTACTTC
J: TRBJ2-1; V: TRBV7-9; D: TRBD2; size: .; CDR3: CASSFPSPSGRNDEQFF; DNA: TGTGCCAGCAGCTTCCCTTCTCCTAGCGGGAGGAACGATGAGCAGTTCTTC
J: TRBJ1-4; V: TRBV27; D: .; size: .; CDR3: CASSQGRLGQNEKLFF; DNA: TGTGCCAGCAGCCAGGGAAGGTTGGGGCAAAATGAAAAACTGTTTTTT
J: TRBJ1-5; V: TRBV7-6; D: TRBD1; size: few; CDR3: CASSAGQGRNQPQHF; DNA: TGTGCCAGCAGCGCGGGACAGGGTCGTAATCAGCCCCAGCATTTT
J: TRBJ2-5; V: TRBV4-2; D: TRBD2; size: .; CDR3: CASGIAGGSVETQYF; DNA: TGTGCCAGCGGAATAGCGGGAGGGAGTGTCGAGACCCAGTACTTC
J: TRBJ1-1; V: TRBV2; D: .; size: .; CDR3: CASISDSYTEAFF; DNA: TGTGCCAGCATATCCGACAGTTACACTGAAGCTTTCTTT
J: TRBJ2-6; V: TRBV22-1; D: .; size: .; CDR3: CPGRNVREQSRANVLTF; DNA: TGTCCTGGGAGAAATGTTCGCGAACAAAGTCGGGCCAACGTCCTGACTTTC
J: TRBJ1-1; V: TRBV5-6; D: TRBD1; size: .; CDR3: CASSKGQLNTEAFF; DNA: TGTGCCAGCAGCAAGGGACAGTTGAACACTGAAGCTTTCTTT
J: TRBJ2-7; V: TRBV7-6; D: TRBD1; size: once; CDR3: CASSFEPGQGIPYEQYF; DNA: TGTGCCAGCAGCTTCGAACCGGGACAGGGGATCCCCTACGAGCAGTACTTC
J: TRBJ2-7; V: TRBV29-1; D: .; size: .; CDR3: CSVEGSPAGYEQYF; DNA: TGCAGCGTTGAAGGCTCGCCGGCTGGCTACGAGCAGTACTTC
J: TRBJ2-2; V: TRBV2; D: TRBD1; size: .; CDR3: CAGKDRVDTGELFF; DNA: TGTGCCGGCAAGGACAGGGTCGACACCGGGGAGCTGTTTTTT
J: TRBJ1-1; V: TRBV18; D: .; size: .; CDR3: CASSPQRNTEAFF; DNA: TGTGCCAGCTCCCCCCAGAGGAACACTGAAGCTTTCTTT
J: TRBJ2-7; V: TRBV18; D: .; size: .; CDR3: CASSRGGNGYEQYF; DNA: TGTGCCAGCTCCAGGGGCGGGAATGGGTACGAGCAGTACTTC
J: TRBJ1-1; V: TRBV7-8; D: .; size: .; CDR3: CASSFDRPGPNTEAFF; DNA: TGTGCCAGCAGCTTTGACCGCCCCGGACCCAACACTGAAGCTTTCTTT
J: TRBJ1-1; V: TRBV7-2; D: .; size: few; CDR3: CASSLQGRNSEAFF; DNA: TGTGCCAGCAGCTTACAGGGACGAAACTCTGAAGCTTTCTTT
J: TRBJ2-5; V: TRBV18; D: TRBD1; size: .; CDR3: CASSPGTEETQYF; DNA: TGTGCCAGCTCACCAGGGACAGAAGAGACCCAGTACTTC
J: TRBJ1-1; V: TRBV10-3; D: .; size: .; CDR3: CAISEGGRTEAFF; DNA: TGTGCCATCAGTGAGGGAGGGCGCACTGAAGCTTTCTTT
J: TRBJ2-2; V: TRBV5-1; D: .; size: .; CDR3: CASSSGILGAGELFF; DNA: TGCGCCAGCAGCTCCGGGATCTTGGGGGCCGGGGAGCTGTTTTTT
J: TRBJ2-7; V: TRBV5-1; D: .; size: .; CDR3: CASSRGWAGTTYEQYF; DNA: TGCGCCAGCAGCCGGGGGTGGGCGGGCACTACCTACGAGCAGTACTTC
J: TRBJ2-3; V: TRBV5-1; D: TRBD2; size: .; CDR3: CASSSGLAGGIDTQYF; DNA: TGCGCCAGCAGCTCTGGACTAGCGGGAGGTATAGATACGCAGTATTTT
J: TRBJ1-4; V: TRBV9; D: .; size: .; CDR3: CASSEGLGRYVEKLFF; DNA: TGTGCCAGCAGCGAAGGACTGGGGAGGTACGTTGAAAAACTGTTTTTT
J: TRBJ2-3; V: TRBV10-3; D: TRBD2; size: .; CDR3: CAIRPTSGSSDTQYF; DNA: TGTGCCATCAGACCGACTAGCGGGAGTTCAGATACGCAGTATTTT
J: TRBJ2-2; V: TRBV18; D: TRBD1; size: .; CDR3: CASSPRKHDRTGTTGELFF; DNA: TGTGCCAGCTCACCACGCAAACACGACCGGACAGGGACCACCGGGGAGCTGTTTTTT
J: TRBJ2-1; V: TRBV6-1; D: .; size: .; CDR3: CASSGTGRGVTKQLGDEQFF; DNA: TGTGCCAGCAGTGGAACGGGCAGGGGGGTTACTAAACAGCTCGGTGATGAGCAGTTCTTC
J: TRBJ1-2; V: TRBV4-1; D: TRBD1; size: .; CDR3: CASSLRQGPTNYGYTF; DNA: TGCGCCAGCAGCCTAAGACAGGGGCCGACTAACTATGGCTACACCTTC
J: TRBJ2-5; V: TRBV5-1; D: .; size: .; CDR3: CASSLASGSLGETQYF; DNA: TGCGCCAGCAGCTTGGCCTCCGGTTCTTTGGGCGAGACCCAGTACTTC
J: TRBJ2-5; V: TRBV9; D: TRBD2; size: few; CDR3: CASSGGLAGGETQYF; DNA: TGTGCCAGCAGCGGGGGACTAGCGGGAGGAGAGACCCAGTACTTC
J: TRBJ2-1; V: TRBV6-1; D: TRBD2; size: .; CDR3: CASSAAGTSGRANEQFF; DNA: TGTGCCAGCAGTGCAGCCGGGACTAGCGGGAGGGCCAATGAGCAGTTCTTC
J: TRBJ1-2; V: TRBV28; D: .; size: .; CDR3: CASSFGTNGYTF; DNA: TGTGCCAGCAGTTTCGGGACTAATGGCTACACCTTC
J: TRBJ1-1; V: TRBV19; D: .; size: .; CDR3: CATTTPQGMNTEAFF; DNA: TGTGCCACCACAACACCCCAAGGGATGAACACTGAAGCTTTCTTT
J: TRBJ2-1; V: TRBV18; D: .; size: .; CDR3: CASSPRDLSYNEQFF; DNA: TGTGCCAGCTCTCCCCGGGACCTCTCCTACAATGAGCAGTTCTTC
J: TRBJ2-7; V: TRBV29-1; D: .; size: .; CDR3: CSALGQGEAYEQYF; DNA: TGCAGCGCCCTGGGGCAGGGGGAGGCCTACGAGCAGTACTTC
J: TRBJ2-7; V: TRBV6-1; D: .; size: .; CDR3: CASSDGTEAYEQYF; DNA: TGTGCCAGCAGCGACGGGACTGAGGCCTACGAGCAGTACTTC
J: TRBJ2-1; V: TRBV5-4; D: .; size: .; CDR3: CASTRVAGAGNEQFF; DNA: TGTGCCAGCACCCGAGTGGCGGGGGCGGGCAATGAGCAGTTCTTC